Following are 13 T cell receptor beta chains from one sample sequenced in a study. TCRdb reanalysed the RT-PCR reads using MiXCR and keeps one entry per CDR3 protein. The sample lists about 680,000 distinct CDR3 sequences, approximately 14% occurring once. Material: memory CD4+ T cells from blood. All receptors come from a female donor in good health, serving as a healthy control.

The table lists this clonotype with many counts. The rearrangement joins TRBV4-3 to TRBJ2-3, with 10 bases aligning to TRBD2. Losses at the gene ends were 6 bases for V and 3 bases for J; bases not matched to a gene: 9. CDR1 and CDR2 from the germline V gene are LGHNA and YSLEER. The CDR3 spans 16 residues. The CDR3 coding sequence is TGCGCCAGCAGACCTCTAGCGGGAGTCGGTACAGATACGCAGTATTTT. This gives the protein CASRPLAGVGTDTQYF.

The gene calls are TRBV2 and TRBJ2-7, with D unresolved. V lost 9 bases, J lost 4 bases, and 10 bases lay in between. The germline gives CDR1 SNHLY, CDR2 FYNNEI. The CDR3 is made up of 11 amino acids. CDR3 DNA: TGTGCCAGTAAGACGGAATACGAGCAGTACTTC. Its translation: CASKTEYEQYF.

The chain joins TRBV28 to TRBJ1-2; D call uncertain. V gave up 7 bases and J gave up 9 bases, with 15 bases separating them. CDR3 length: 12 amino acids. The germline V gene encodes CDR1 MDHEN and CDR2 SYDVKM. In DNA, the CDR3 is TGTGCCAGCACCCCCGGCGGGGTGAGCTACACCTTC. Amino acid sequence: CASTPGGVSYTF.

This chain joins TRBV4-2 and TRBJ2-2; D gene unclear. The V end lost 0 bases, the J end lost 6 bases, and 14 bases lay between the germline ends. Germline V gene data show CDR1 as LGHNA and CDR2 as YNFKEQ. CDR3 length: 16 residues. CDR3: CASSQDLGIISGELFF. The CDR3 bases are TGTGCCAGCAGCCAAGATTTAGGGATAATTTCCGGGGAGCTGTTTTTT.

The chain has TRBV7-8 and TRBJ1-5; D call uncertain. Germline-derived CDR1 and CDR2 are SGHVS and FQNEAQ. The CDR3 runs to 17 residues. Trimming shortened V by 4 bases and J by 2 bases, and 18 bases separated the two germline ends. CDR3: CASSSRRGERGNQPQHF. CDR3 sequence (DNA): TGTGCCAGCAGCTCCCGGCGTGGGGAGAGGGGCAATCAGCCCCAGCATTTT.

In its sample, this clonotype was seen many times. The chain carries TRBV12-3 or TRBV12-4 and TRBJ2-3; no reliable D call. Trimming removed 7 bases at V and 0 bases at J, with 11 bases between. CDR3 length: 14 residues. The CDR3 coding sequence is TGTGCCAGCACTCCCTTCGACAGCACAGATACGCAGTATTTT. It encodes CASTPFDSTDTQYF.

V gene TRBV11-2 combines with J gene TRBJ1-2; 7 bases are shared with TRBD1. The CDR3 is made up of 14 amino acids. V was pared by 6 bases and J by 3 bases, with 7 bases of the junction left unmatched. Per the germline V gene, CDR1 is SGHAT and CDR2 is FQNNGV. The CDR3 loop is CASRMTGYDYGYTF. The CDR3, as DNA: TGTGCCAGCAGGATGACAGGGTATGACTATGGCTACACCTTC.

This chain uses TRBV11-2 with TRBJ2-7; D is uncertain. The length of the CDR3 is 14 residues. Germline V gene sequence: CDR1 SGHAT, CDR2 FQNNGV. V was shortened by 3 bases and J by 2 bases, with 11 bases between the two germline ends. This CDR3 reads CASSFERQTYEQYF. CDR3 sequence (DNA): TGTGCCAGCAGCTTCGAGAGGCAAACCTACGAGCAGTACTTC. Full variable domain (missing parts from reference TRBV11-2 and TRBJ2-7): EAGVAQSPRYKIIEKRQSVAFWCNPISGHATLYWYQQILGQGPKLLIQFQNNGVVDDSQLPKDRFSAERLKGVDSTLKIQPAKLEDSAVYLCASSFERQTYEQYFGPGTRLTVT.

The rearrangement uses TRBV7-2 and TRBJ1-3; tentatively, D is TRBD1 (6 bases). Germline V gene sequence: CDR1 SGHTA, CDR2 FQGNSA. CDR3 size: 15 residues. Deletions cut 5 bases from V and 4 bases from J, with 15 bases between. The CDR3 DNA sequence: TGTGCCAGCAGCCTGCTACGGGGGCCCGGAAACACCATATATTTT. Its translation: CASSLLRGPGNTIYF.

This clonotype was recorded at least ten times. The genes are TRBV7-9 and TRBJ1-6; 9 positions agree with TRBD1. Germline loops: CDR1 SEHNR, CDR2 FQNEAQ (reference sequence). V was pared by 5 bases and J by 9 bases, with 5 bases of the junction left unmatched. The CDR3 runs 14 residues. The CDR3, as DNA: TGTGCCAGCAGCCCGGGACAGGGCGGTTCACCCCTCCACTTT. Encoded protein: CASSPGQGGSPLHF.

There are many counts of this clonotype. The J gene is TRBJ1-1, the V gene TRBV12-3 or TRBV12-4, with D possibly matching TRBD1 (5 bases). This CDR3 is built from 13 residues. V was pared by 5 bases and J by 9 bases, with 16 bases between. CDR3 in DNA: TGTGCCAGCAGTCTGAATAGGGGCCTGAAAGCTTTCTTT. It encodes CASSLNRGLKAFF.

V usage is TRBV5-4 and J usage is TRBJ2-3; D unresolved. V was clipped by 4 bases and J by 0 bases, with 12 bases between them. The CDR3 loop spans 15 amino acids. Germline V gene data show CDR1 as SGHNT and CDR2 as YYREEE (reference sequence). The CDR3: CASSLDLDSTDTQYF. The CDR3 DNA follows: TGTGCCAGCAGCCTCGATCTAGATAGCACAGATACGCAGTATTTT.

The sample holds many counts of this clonotype. The V gene is TRBV29-1, the J gene TRBJ1-2; D is unclear. The germline gives CDR1 SQVTM, CDR2 ANQGSEA. Trimming pared 2 bases from V and 5 bases from J, leaving 9 bases between. The CDR3 sequence is 12 residues long. CDR3 loop: CSVERGLYGYTF. The CDR3 DNA reads as TGCAGCGTTGAACGGGGATTATATGGCTACACCTTC.